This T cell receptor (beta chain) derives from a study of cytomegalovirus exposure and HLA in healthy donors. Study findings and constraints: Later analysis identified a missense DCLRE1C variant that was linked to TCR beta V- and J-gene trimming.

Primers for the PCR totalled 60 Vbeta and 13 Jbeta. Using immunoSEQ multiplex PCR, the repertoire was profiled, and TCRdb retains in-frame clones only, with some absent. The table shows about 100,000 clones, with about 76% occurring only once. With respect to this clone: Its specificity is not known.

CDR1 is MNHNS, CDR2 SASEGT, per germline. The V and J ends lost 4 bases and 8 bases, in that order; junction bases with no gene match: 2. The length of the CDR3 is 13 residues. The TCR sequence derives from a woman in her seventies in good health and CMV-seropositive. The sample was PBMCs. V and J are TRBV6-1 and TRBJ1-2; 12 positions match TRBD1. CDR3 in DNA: TGTGCCAGCAGTGGGGACAGGGGGCTCGGCTACACCTTC. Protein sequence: CASSGDRGLGYTF.